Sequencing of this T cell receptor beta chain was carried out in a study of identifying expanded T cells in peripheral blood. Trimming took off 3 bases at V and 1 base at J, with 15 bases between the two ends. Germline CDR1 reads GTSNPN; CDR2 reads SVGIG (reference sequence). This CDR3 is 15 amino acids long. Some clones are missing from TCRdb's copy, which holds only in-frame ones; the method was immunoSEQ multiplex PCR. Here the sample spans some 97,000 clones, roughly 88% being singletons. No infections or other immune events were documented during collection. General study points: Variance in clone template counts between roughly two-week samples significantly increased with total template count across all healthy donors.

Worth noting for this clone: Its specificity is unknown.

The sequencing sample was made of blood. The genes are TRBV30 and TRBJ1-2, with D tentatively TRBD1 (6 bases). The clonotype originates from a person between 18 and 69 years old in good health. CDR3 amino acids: CAWRDGGAGNYGYTF. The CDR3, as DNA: TGTGCCTGGAGGGATGGGGGGGCCGGTAACTATGGCTACACCTTC.